The sample holds one count of the clone carrying this TCR beta chain. TCRbeta library preparation incorporated unique molecular identifiers. TCRdb called the PCR reads again in MiXCR, with one record for every CDR3 protein. Here the sample spans about 20,000 distinct CDR3 sequences, 11% being singletons. Germline V lookup: CDR1 LGHNA, CDR2 YNFKEQ. The CDR3 consists of 16 residues. The ends lost 2 bases at V and 6 bases at J; junction bases unmatched: 8. This entry is derived from a study of T-cell reconstitution after alpha-beta-depleted transplantation in children. Sequencing was performed on PBMCs from the stem cell graft donor, taken from the stem cell graft. The chain joins TRBV4-2 to TRBJ2-3; 10 bases line up with TRBD1. The receptor comes from a human donor who donated a stem cell graft to a child with chronic granulomatous disease. The CDR3 bases are TGTGCCAGCAGCCAACCGGGACAGGGGCGTTTGGATACGCAGTATTTT. Translation: CASSQPGQGRLDTQYF.